The T cell receptor beta chain under discussion was sequenced for a study of blood T cell repertoires in COVID-19. For the study at large: Nucleic acid was either cDNA or gDNA, and it came from T cells, B-cell-depleted T cells, or PBMCs.

CDR1 is LGHDT and CDR2 is YNNKEL in the germline V gene (reference sequence). The V and J ends lost 4 bases and 2 bases, in that order; junction bases with no gene match: 9. This CDR3 comprises 18 residues. Sequencing used immunoSEQ multiplex PCR; TCRdb keeps in-frame clones, though not all of them. This table holds 150,000 or so clones, about four fifths found once. V is TRBV3-1 (or the pseudogene TRBV3-2) and J is TRBJ2-5; 14 nucleotides align to TRBD2. Sequenced: PBMCs or T cells enriched from blood (not recorded which). This sequence originates from a man in his forties or fifties who had recovered from COVID-19. CDR3 DNA: TGTGCCAGCAGCCTTCGTAGTAGACTAGCGGGGGGGCAAGAGACCCAGTACTTC. Encoded protein: CASSLRSRLAGGQETQYF.